This record covers a single T cell receptor (beta chain). This sample was taken from a study of cytomegalovirus exposure and HLA in healthy donors. It was with 60 Vbeta and 13 Jbeta primers that the PCR ran. Clones were sequenced by immunoSEQ multiplex PCR, and TCRdb holds only the in-frame ones, with some missing. Here the sample spans roughly 140,000 clones, roughly four fifths being singletons. V trimming: 0 bases; J trimming: 2 bases; junction bases outside the gene matches: 3. In germline, CDR1 is LNHDA, CDR2 SQIVND (reference sequence). The CDR3 length is 16 residues. This TCR was sampled from a man aged 18 to 29 in good health and CMV-seronegative. This sequence joins TRBV19 and TRBJ2-7; 11 bases match TRBD1. Sequenced material: PBMCs. In DNA, the CDR3 is TGTGCCAGTAGTATAGATCTGGGACAGGGGGCCTACGAGCAGTACTTC. Translating it yields CASSIDLGQGAYEQYF.